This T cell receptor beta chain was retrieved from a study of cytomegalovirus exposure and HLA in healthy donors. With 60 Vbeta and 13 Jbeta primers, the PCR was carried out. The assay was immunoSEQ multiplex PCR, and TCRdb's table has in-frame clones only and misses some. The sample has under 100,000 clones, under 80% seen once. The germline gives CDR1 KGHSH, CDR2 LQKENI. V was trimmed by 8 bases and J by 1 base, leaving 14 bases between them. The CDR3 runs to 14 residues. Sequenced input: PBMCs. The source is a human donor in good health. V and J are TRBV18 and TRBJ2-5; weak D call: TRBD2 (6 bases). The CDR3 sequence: CASAYRDSQETQYF. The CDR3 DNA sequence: TGTGCCAGCGCTTACCGGGACTCCCAAGAGACCCAGTACTTC.